This TCR beta chain was recorded in a study of T cell changes during pregnancy in multiple sclerosis (dated by TCRdb to the late 2010s). About the full investigation: The study examined how the T cell repertoire changed over the course of pregnancy in women with multiple sclerosis.

On this clone: Its antigen has not been determined. No much larger clonotype is one base removed from it; base qualities were not supplied.

Library prep was done by the immunoSEQ multiplex PCR assay. TCRdb re-hosts the immuneACCESS table, in-frame sequences only. Its copies lack some clones; in the studies checked, an unresolved V gene accounts for under half of them, and the cause for the rest is not known. Recorded for this sample are tens of thousands of clones; over 85% of them occurred a single time. Of the sample, roughly 3.1% is held by the ten largest clones. The specimen was CD8+ T cells from peripheral blood mononuclear cells, collected in the second trimester of pregnancy. The clonotype comes from a female donor with multiple sclerosis, enrolled in a pregnancy study.

The CDR3 reads as follows: CASSSQELAIGGETQYF. The sequenced DNA is TGTGCCAGCAGCTCACAAGAACTAGCGATTGGGGGGGAGACCCAGTACTTC. Rearrangement joined TRBV7-8 to TRBJ2-5, with 7 bases in between that match TRBD2. For CDR1 and CDR2, the germline V gene lists SGHVS and FQNEAQ. V is trimmed back by 4 bases and J by 5 bases, and the junction contains 16 bases that no gene match accounts for. There are 17 amino acids in the CDR3, from cysteine to phenylalanine inclusive. Only the CDR3 portion is preserved as DNA: 51 bases, with reading frame beginning at the first base.